This T cell receptor (beta chain) stems from a study of cytomegalovirus exposure and HLA in healthy donors. Study-level points and caveats: Clusters of TCRs from the first cohort tended to co-occur in the 130 or so validation repertoires (as a later analysis found).

The repertoire was sequenced with immunoSEQ multiplex PCR; TCRdb's copy has only in-frame clones and lacks some. The sample carries about 130,000 clones, about 88% recorded once. Of note for this clone: Its antigen is unknown.

The CDR3 is 17 residues long. Germline CDR1 and CDR2: LGHNT and FRNRAP. Trimming shortened V by 5 bases and J by 2 bases, and 21 bases separated the two germline ends. The chain combines TRBV12-5 with TRBJ2-5; a weak D match, TRBD2 (6 bases). Material: PBMCs. This TCR came from a man aged 30-40 years in good health and CMV-seronegative. The CDR3 here is CASGQQGGGALQETQYF. The CDR3 region has the DNA TGTGCTAGTGGTCAACAAGGCGGAGGGGCCTTACAAGAGACCCAGTACTTC. Variable domain in full (rest from reference TRBV12-5 and TRBJ2-5): DARVTQTPRHKVTEMGQEVTMRCQPILGHNTVFWYRQTMMQGLELLAYFRNRAPLDDSGMPKDRFSAEMPDATLATLKIQPSEPRDSAVYFCASGQQGGGALQETQYFGPGTRLLVL.